In this sample, the clone carrying this T cell receptor beta chain turned up a few times. What it binds is unknown. CDR3 length: 15 amino acids. V shed 1 base, J shed 4 bases, and the junction held 4 bases outside the gene matches. From germline, CDR1 is LGHNA and CDR2 YNFKEQ. This record belongs to a study of T cells after yellow fever vaccination. Study outcomes and limitations: Contamination of FACS-sorted repertoires by abundant clonotypes from the bulk population could occur.

TCRdb recomputed calls from the 5' RACE reads with MiXCR, one row per CDR3 protein. The repertoire consists of some 250,000 distinct CDR3 sequences, with around 7% occurring once and the leading ten covering roughly 0.9%. The rearrangement links TRBV4-2 to TRBJ2-3, with TRBD2 matching 8 bases. The sequence was obtained from a man under 40 who received the YFV17D yellow fever vaccine. Sequencing was performed on CD4+ T cells sorted from PBMCs, taken 15 days after the yellow fever booster vaccination. CDR3 loop: CASSQGTSRADTQYF. Here the CDR3 DNA reads TGTGCCAGCAGCCAAGGGACTAGCCGGGCAGATACGCAGTATTTT.